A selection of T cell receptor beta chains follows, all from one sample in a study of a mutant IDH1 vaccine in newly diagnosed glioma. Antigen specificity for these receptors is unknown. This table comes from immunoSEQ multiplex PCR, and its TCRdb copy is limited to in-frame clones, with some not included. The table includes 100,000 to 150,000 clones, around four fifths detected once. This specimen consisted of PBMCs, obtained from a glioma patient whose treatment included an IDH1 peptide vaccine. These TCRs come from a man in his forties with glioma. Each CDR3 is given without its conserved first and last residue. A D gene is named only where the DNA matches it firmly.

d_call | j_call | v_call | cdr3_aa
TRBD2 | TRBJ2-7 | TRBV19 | ASSTPGGPPYEQY
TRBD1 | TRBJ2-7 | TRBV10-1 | ASRLWTGGSYEQY
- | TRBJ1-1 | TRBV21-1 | ASSKRGNTEAF
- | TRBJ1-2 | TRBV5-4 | ASSIQGQDYGYT
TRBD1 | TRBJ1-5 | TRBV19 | ASRGQGVSNQPQH
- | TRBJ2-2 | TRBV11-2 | ASSLRGPNTGELF
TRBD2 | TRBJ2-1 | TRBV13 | ASSLGGGNGNEQF
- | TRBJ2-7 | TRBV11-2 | ASSAGRARDQY
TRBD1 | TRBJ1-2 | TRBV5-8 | ASNRQGGGYT
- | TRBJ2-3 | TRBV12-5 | ASGFLGTQY
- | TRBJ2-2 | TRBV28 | ASSQTGTNTGELF
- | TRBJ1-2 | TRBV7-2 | ASSLVSSYGYT
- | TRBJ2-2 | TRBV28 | ATRPPGPGTGELF
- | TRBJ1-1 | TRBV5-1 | ASSSTGLNTEAF
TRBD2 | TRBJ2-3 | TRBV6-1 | ASRGGLAHTDTQY
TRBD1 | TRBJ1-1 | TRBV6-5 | ASGRQGLTWAF
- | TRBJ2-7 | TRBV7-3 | ASSLSGTYEQY
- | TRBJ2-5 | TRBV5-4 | ASTPGPRVRQETQY
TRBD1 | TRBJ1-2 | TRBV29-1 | SAPTGDGYT
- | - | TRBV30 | AWTRPHSHEQY
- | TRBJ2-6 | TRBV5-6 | ASSLAWRSGANVLT
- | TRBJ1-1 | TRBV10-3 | AIRENPGPTEAF
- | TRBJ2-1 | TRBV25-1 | ASSELGTWTNNEQF
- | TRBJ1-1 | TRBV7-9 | ASSSIGTKIGAF
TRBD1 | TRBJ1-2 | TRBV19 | ASSPKGQGGYGYT
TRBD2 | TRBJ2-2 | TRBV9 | ASSPFLGLAGAANTGELF
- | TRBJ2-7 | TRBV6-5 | ASSPLQGPEQY
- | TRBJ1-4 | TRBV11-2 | ASSLSWTNEKLF
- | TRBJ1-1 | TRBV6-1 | ASSDNGRGAF
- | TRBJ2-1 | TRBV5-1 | ASSQTDGHNEQF
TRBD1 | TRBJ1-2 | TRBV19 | ASSFGTGYGYT
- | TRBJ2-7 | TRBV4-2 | ASSQGWEFPRDEQY
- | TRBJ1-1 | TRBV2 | ASGGTSEAF
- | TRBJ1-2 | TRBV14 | ASSPGRESSNYGYT
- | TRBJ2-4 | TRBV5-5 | ASSLQVGKDIQY
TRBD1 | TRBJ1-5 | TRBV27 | ASSSTGTGTPQH
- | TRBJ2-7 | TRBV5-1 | ASSWSQPHRGEQY
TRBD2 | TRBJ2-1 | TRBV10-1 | ASSWGGDNEQF
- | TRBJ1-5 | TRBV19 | ASSIDQGGSQPQH
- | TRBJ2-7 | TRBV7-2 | ASSSPDSYEQY
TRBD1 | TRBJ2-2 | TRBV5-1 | ASSAGTGVAGELF
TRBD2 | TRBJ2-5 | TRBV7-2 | ASSRRPLRLAGVETQY
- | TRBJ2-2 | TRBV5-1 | ASSLKEGTGELF
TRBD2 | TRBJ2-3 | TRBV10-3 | AISEDGLAGSTDTQY
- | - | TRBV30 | AWSVSDEQY
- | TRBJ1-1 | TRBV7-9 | ASSFGANTEAF
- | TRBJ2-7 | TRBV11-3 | ASSLGSGFQY
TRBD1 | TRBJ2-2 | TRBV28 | ASSGTGDTGELF